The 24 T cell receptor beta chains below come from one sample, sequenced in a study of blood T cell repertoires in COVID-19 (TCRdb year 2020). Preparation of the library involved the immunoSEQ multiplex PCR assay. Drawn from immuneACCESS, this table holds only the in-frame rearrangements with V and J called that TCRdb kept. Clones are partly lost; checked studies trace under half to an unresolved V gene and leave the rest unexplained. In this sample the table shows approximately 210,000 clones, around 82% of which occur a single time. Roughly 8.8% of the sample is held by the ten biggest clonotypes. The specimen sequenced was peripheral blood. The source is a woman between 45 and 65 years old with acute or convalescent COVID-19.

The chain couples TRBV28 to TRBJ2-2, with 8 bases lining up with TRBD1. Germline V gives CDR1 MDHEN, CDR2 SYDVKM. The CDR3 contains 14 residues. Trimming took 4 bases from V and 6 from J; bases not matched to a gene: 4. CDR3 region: CASSSTGGPGELFF. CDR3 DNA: TGTGCCAGCAGTTCAACAGGGGGACCCGGGGAGCTGTTTTTT.

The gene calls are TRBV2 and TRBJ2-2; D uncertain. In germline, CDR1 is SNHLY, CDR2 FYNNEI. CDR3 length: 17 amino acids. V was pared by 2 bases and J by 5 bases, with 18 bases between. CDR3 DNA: TGTGCCAGCAGTGAAATGGTTAAGCCTCGAAGTACCGGGGAGCTGTTTTTT. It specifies CASSEMVKPRSTGELFF.

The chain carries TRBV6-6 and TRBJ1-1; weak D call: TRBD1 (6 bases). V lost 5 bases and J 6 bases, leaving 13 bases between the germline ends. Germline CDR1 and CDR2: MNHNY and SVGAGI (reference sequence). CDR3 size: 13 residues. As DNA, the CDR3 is TGTGCCAGCAGTCCTAGACAGGACCCTGAAGCTTTCTTT. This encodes CASSPRQDPEAFF.

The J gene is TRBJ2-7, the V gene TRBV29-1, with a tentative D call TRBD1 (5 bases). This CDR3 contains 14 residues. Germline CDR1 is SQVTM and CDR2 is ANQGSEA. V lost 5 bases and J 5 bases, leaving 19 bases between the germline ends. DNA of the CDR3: TGCAGCGTTTCCAATCGTGCAGGGAAAGACGAGCAGTACTTC. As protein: CSVSNRAGKDEQYF.

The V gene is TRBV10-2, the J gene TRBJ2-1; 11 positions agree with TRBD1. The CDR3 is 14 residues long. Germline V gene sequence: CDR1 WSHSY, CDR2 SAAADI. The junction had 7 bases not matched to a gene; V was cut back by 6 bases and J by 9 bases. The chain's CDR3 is CASSLGQGVIEQFF. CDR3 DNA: TGCGCCAGCAGCTTGGGACAGGGGGTCATTGAGCAGTTCTTC.

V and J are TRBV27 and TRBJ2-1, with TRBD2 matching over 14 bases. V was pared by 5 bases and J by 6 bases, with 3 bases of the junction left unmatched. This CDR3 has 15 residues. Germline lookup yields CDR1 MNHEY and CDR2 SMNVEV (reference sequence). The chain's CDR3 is CASSRGLAGGNEQFF. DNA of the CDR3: TGTGCCAGCAGTCGCGGACTAGCGGGAGGCAATGAGCAGTTCTTC.

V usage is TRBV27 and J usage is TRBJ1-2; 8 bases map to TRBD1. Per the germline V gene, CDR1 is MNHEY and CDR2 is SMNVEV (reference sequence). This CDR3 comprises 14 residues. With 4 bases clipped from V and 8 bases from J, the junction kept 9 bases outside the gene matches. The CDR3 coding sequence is TGTGCCAGCAGTTGGGACAGGAGGCGGCCGGGCTACACCTTC. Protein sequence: CASSWDRRRPGYTF.

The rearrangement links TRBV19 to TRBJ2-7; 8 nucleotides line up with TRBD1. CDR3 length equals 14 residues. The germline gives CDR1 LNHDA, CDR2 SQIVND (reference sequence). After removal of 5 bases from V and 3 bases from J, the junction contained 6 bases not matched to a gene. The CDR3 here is CASSPGQGNYEQYF. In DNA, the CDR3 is TGTGCCAGTAGTCCTGGACAGGGTAACTACGAGCAGTACTTC.

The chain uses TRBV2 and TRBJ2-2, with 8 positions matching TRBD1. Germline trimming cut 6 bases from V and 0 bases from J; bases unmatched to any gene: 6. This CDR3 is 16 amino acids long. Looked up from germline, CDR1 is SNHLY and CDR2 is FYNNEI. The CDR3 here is CASRDRDNTNTGELFF. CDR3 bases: TGTGCCAGCAGGGACAGGGACAACACGAACACCGGGGAGCTGTTTTTT.

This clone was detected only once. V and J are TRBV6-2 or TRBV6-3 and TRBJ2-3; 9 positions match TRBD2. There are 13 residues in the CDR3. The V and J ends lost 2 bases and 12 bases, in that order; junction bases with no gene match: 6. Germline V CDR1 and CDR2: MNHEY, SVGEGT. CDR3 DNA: TGTGCCAGCAGTTACAGGCGGGAGGGCCGACAGTATTTT. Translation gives CASSYRREGRQYF.

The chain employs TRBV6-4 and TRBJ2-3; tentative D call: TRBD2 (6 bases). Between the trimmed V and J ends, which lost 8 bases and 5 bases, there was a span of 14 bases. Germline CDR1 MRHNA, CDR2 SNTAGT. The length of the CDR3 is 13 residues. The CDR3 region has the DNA TGTGCCAGCTCGGGGGAGAGTGGAGATACGCAGTATTTT. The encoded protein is CASSGESGDTQYF.

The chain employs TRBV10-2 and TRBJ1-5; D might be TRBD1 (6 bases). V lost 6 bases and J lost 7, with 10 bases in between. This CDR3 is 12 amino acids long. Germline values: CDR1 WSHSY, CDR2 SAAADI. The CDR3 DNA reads TGCGCCAGCAGACAGGGTGAGCAGCCCCAGCATTTT. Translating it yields CASRQGEQPQHF.

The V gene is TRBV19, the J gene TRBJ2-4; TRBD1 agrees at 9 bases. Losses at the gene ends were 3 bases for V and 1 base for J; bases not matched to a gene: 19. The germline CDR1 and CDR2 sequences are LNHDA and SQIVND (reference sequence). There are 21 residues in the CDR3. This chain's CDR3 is CASSIVGPGTGLVGAKNIQYF. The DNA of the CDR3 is TGTGCCAGTAGTATTGTGGGGCCCGGGACAGGGCTAGTGGGGGCCAAAAACATTCAGTACTTC.

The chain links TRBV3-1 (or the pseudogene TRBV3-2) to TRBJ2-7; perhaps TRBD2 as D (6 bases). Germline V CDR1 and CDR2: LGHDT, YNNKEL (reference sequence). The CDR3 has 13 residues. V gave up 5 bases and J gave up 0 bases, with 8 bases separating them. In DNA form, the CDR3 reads TGTGCCAGCAGCTTCGGGAGCTCCTACGAGCAGTACTTC. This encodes CASSFGSSYEQYF.

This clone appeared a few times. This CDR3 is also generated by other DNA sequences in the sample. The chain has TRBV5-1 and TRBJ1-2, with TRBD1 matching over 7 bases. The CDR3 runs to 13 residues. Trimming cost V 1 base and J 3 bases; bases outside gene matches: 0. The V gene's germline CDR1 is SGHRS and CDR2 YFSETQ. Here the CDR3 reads CASSLQGDYGYTF. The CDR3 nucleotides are TGCGCCAGCAGCTTGCAGGGGGACTATGGCTACACCTTC.

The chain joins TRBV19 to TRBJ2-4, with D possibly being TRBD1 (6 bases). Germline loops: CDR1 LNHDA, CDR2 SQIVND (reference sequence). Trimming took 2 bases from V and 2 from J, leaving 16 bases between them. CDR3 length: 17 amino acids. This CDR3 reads CASSIRTPDSSKNIQYF. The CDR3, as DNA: TGTGCCAGTAGTATACGAACCCCGGACAGCTCCAAAAACATTCAGTACTTC.

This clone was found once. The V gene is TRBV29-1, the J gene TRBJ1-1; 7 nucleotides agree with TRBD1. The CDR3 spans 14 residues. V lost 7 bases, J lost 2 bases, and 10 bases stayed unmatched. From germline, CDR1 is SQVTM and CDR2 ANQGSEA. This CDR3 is CSGYGTAINTEAFF. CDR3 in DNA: TGCAGCGGCTACGGGACAGCGATCAACACTGAAGCTTTCTTT.

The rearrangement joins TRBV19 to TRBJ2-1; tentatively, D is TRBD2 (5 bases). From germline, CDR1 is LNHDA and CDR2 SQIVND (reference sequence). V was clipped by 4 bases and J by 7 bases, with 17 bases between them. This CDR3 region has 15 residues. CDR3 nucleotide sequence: TGTGCCAGTAGTAGAGGGTCCTTTGCGTTGAATGAGCAGTTCTTC. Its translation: CASSRGSFALNEQFF.

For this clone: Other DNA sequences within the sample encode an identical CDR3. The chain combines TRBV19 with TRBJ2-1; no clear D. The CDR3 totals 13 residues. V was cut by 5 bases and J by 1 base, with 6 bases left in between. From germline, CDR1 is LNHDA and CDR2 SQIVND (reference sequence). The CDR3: CASSLGSYNEQFF. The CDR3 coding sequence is TGTGCCAGTAGTCTCGGGTCCTACAATGAGCAGTTCTTC.

The CDR3, as DNA: TGTGCCAGCAGCTTGCCTTTCTCGGGGAGGGAGACCCAGTACTTC. Amino acid sequence: CASSLPFSGRETQYF. V gene TRBV5-4 combines with J gene TRBJ2-5; D is perhaps TRBD2 (6 bases). Trimming removed 1 base at V and 5 bases at J, with 15 bases between. The CDR3 contains 15 residues. The V gene's germline CDR1 is SGHNT and CDR2 YYREEE (reference sequence).

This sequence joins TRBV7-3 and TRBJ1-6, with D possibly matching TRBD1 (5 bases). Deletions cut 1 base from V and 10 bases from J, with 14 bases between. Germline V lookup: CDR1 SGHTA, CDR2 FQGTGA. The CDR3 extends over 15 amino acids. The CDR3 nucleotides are TGTGCCAGCAGCTTAAGGGCGTCGGGGGAATCACCCCTCCACTTT. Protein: CASSLRASGESPLHF. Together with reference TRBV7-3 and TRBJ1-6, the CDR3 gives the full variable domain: GAGVSQTPSNKVTEKGKYVELRCDPISGHTALYWYRQSLGQGPEFLIYFQGTGAADDSGLPNDRFFAVRPEGSVSTLKIQRTERGDSAVYLCASSLRASGESPLHFGNGTRLTVT.

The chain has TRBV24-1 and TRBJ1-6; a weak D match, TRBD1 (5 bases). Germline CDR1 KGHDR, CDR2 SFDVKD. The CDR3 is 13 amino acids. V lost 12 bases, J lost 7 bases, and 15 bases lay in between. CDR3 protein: CASQGADNSPLHF. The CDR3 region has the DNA TGTGCCTCCCAAGGGGCAGACAATTCACCCCTCCACTTT.

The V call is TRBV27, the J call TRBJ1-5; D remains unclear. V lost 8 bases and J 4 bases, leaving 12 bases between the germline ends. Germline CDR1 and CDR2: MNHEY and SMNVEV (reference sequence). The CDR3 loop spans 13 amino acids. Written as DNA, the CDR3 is TGTGCCAGCGGCGGGGTAAGGAATCAGCCCCAGCATTTT. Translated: CASGGVRNQPQHF.

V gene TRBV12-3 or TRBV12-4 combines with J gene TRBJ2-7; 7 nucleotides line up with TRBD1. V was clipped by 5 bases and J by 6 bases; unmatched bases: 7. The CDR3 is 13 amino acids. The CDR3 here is CASSPRQGGEQYF. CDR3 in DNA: TGTGCCAGCAGTCCCAGACAGGGTGGCGAGCAGTACTTC.